This T cell receptor (beta chain) was retrieved from a study of Tregs in tolerant kidney transplant recipients. The repertoire was sequenced with immunoSEQ multiplex PCR; TCRdb's copy has only in-frame clones and lacks some. The repertoire holds about 240,000 clones, with 80% to 85% as singletons. V lost 3 bases to trimming and J lost 2 bases; unmatched junction nucleotides: 7. Germline V lookup: CDR1 SGHAT, CDR2 FQNNGV. The CDR3 is 15 residues long. This clonotype was sampled from a human donor in good health. The sequenced sample was CD4+ T cells from blood. This chain joins TRBV11-2 and TRBJ2-7, with 7 nucleotides matching TRBD1. CDR3 coding DNA: TGTGCCAGCAGCTTCGGGGCAGGGGGTACCTACGAGCAGTACTTC. Translation: CASSFGAGGTYEQYF.